This TCR beta chain was obtained from a study of blood T cell repertoires in COVID-19. Background on the study: The United States, Italy and Spain provided the acute and convalescent COVID-19 samples. PBMCs, B-cell-depleted T cells, or T cells provided the cDNA or gDNA that made up the material.

Authors' data handling: Amplifying reference gene primers gave estimates of nucleated cell counts. Some clones are missing from TCRdb's copy, which holds only in-frame ones; the method was immunoSEQ multiplex PCR. The DNA was the basis for D and trimming; V, J and clone size are from that table. The sample shows some 260,000 clones, around nine tenths of them seen only once. The origin of this receptor is a woman aged 40-49 years who had recovered from COVID-19. The sequenced sample consisted of peripheral blood.

The CDR3 nucleotides read TGTGCCAGCAGCACACAGGACAGTTCCTACGAGCAGTACTTC. Its protein is CASSTQDSSYEQYF. This chain joins TRBV7-9 and TRBJ2-7; tentative D call: TRBD1 (6 bases). The length of the CDR3 is 14 residues. Germline V gene lookup returns CDR1 SEHNR and CDR2 FQNEAQ (reference sequence). The V end lost 5 bases, the J end lost 1 base, and 12 bases lay between the germline ends.